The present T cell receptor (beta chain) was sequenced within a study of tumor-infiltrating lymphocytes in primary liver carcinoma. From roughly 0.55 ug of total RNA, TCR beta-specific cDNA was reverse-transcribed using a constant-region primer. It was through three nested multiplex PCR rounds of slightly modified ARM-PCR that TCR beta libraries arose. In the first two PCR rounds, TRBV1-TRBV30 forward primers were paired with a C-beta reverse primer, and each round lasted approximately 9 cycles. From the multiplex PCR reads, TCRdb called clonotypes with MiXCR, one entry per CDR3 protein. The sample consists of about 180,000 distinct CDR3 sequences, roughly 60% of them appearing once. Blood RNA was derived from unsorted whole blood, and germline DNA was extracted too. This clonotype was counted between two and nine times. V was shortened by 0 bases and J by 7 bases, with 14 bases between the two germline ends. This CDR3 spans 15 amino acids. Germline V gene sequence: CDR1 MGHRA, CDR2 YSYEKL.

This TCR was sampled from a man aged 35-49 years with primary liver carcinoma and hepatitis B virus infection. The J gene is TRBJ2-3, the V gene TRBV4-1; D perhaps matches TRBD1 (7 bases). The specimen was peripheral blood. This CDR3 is CASSQEGAGGNTQYF. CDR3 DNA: TGCGCCAGCAGCCAAGAGGGGGCAGGGGGGAATACGCAGTATTTT.